A selection of T cell receptor beta chains follows, all from one sample in a study of CD8 T cells in Susac syndrome. TCRdb recomputed calls from the immunoSEQ multiplex PCR reads with MiXCR, one row per CDR3 protein. The table has about 150,000 distinct CDR3 sequences, just under 95% seen once; the top ten hold 0.2% to 0.25%. The sample was CD8+ T cells from PBMCs. The origin of the receptors is a human donor with multiple sclerosis. Both conserved end residues are part of each CDR3. A D gene is named only where the DNA matches it firmly. Clone size, where shown, is once, few, many, or a class for clones that have expanded.

v_gene	d_gene	j_gene	abundance	CDR3aa	CDR3nt
TRBV25-1	TRBD1	TRBJ2-5	-	CASSERRQGIQETQYF	TGTGCCAGCAGTGAACGCCGACAGGGTATACAAGAGACCCAGTACTTC
TRBV12-3/TRBV12-4	-	TRBJ2-7	-	CASRPGAAAYEQYF	TGTGCCAGCAGGCCCGGAGCTGCTGCCTACGAGCAGTACTTC
TRBV29-1	-	TRBJ2-7	-	CSIPSGRGPYEQYF	TGCAGCATCCCGTCGGGGCGTGGGCCCTACGAGCAGTACTTC
TRBV29-1	-	TRBJ2-7	-	CSVEGSTESPYEQYF	TGCAGCGTTGAAGGTTCTACAGAGTCCCCCTACGAGCAGTACTTC
TRBV29-1	-	TRBJ2-4	-	CSVAADGDPLAKNIQYF	TGCAGCGTTGCCGCGGATGGCGACCCATTAGCCAAAAACATTCAGTACTTC
TRBV29-1	-	TRBJ2-1	-	CSVEDLAGGLRGNEQFF	TGCAGCGTTGAAGATCTCGCCGGGGGGCTTCGGGGCAATGAGCAGTTCTTC
TRBV30	-	TRBJ1-1	-	CAWSVGTGPREAFF	TGTGCCTGGAGTGTTGGGACCGGGCCGCGAGAAGCTTTCTTT
TRBV27	-	TRBJ1-4	-	CASSLWAGNEKLFF	TGTGCCAGCAGTTTATGGGCAGGGAACGAAAAACTGTTTTTT
TRBV9	-	TRBJ2-6	-	CASSVGNSGANVLTF	TGTGCCAGCAGCGTAGGCAACTCTGGGGCCAACGTCCTGACTTTC
TRBV12-3/TRBV12-4	-	TRBJ1-2	few	CASSLSYGYTF	TGTGCCAGCAGTTTGAGTTATGGCTACACCTTC
TRBV9	TRBD1	TRBJ1-2	-	CASSVTTETGATYGYTF	TGTGCCAGCAGCGTAACGACCGAGACAGGGGCGACCTATGGCTACACCTTC
TRBV7-9	-	TRBJ1-2	-	CASSVGAGLRGYTF	TGTGCCAGCAGCGTGGGCGCGGGGCTACGTGGCTACACCTTC